Shown below are 10 T cell receptor beta chains from a single sample sequenced in a study of CD8+CD57+ T cells in acquired aplastic anemia. According to the study, genomic DNA was the template for TCR beta VDJ and CDR3 profiling. Using its own MiXCR run on the reads, TCRdb lists one record per CDR3 protein. The sample lists roughly 200,000 distinct CDR3 sequences; approximately 60% were seen once. The sequenced material came from sorted CD4+, CD8+, or CD8+CD57+ T cells (not recorded which) from PBMCs. These receptors originate from a human donor in good health.

This clonotype was seen more than once but under ten times. This chain links TRBV29-1 with TRBJ1-2, with D uncertain. V gave up 6 bases and J gave up 6 bases, with 11 bases separating them. The CDR3 covers 11 residues. Germline V CDR1 and CDR2: SQVTM, ANQGSEA. The DNA for the CDR3 is TGCAGCGTGCGGGCCTTAGATGGCTACACCTTC. Translation gives CSVRALDGYTF.

This clonotype has ten or more counts. J is TRBJ1-2 and V is TRBV6-6; 7 bases fit TRBD1. Losses at the gene ends were 2 bases for V and 6 bases for J; bases not matched to a gene: 6. This CDR3 has 14 amino acids. The germline gives CDR1 MNHNY, CDR2 SVGAGI (reference sequence). The CDR3 reads CASSYGGGGDGYTF. The CDR3, as DNA: TGTGCCAGCAGTTACGGGGGAGGGGGCGATGGCTACACCTTC.

The J gene is TRBJ1-1, the V gene TRBV2; weak D call: TRBD1 (6 bases). V dropped 5 bases and J dropped 7 bases, with 14 bases sitting between them. Germline V gene lookup returns CDR1 SNHLY and CDR2 FYNNEI. CDR3 size: 13 residues. As DNA, the CDR3 is TGTGCCAGCAGTCGGGGGCCTAGAAATGAAGCTTTCTTT. This encodes CASSRGPRNEAFF.

At least ten counts were recorded for this clonotype. CDR3 DNA: TGTGCCAGCAGTCCGGGACAGGACACAGATACGCAGTATTTT. Protein product: CASSPGQDTDTQYF. The chain links TRBV6-4 to TRBJ2-3; 8 bases align to TRBD1. Germline CDR1 reads MRHNA; CDR2 reads SNTAGT. V was pared by 5 bases and J by 2 bases, with 3 bases of the junction left unmatched. This CDR3 has 14 amino acids.

The gene calls are TRBV12-5 and TRBJ2-7, with 13 bases identical to TRBD2. Germline lookup yields CDR1 LGHNT and CDR2 FRNRAP. The V and J ends lost 5 bases and 4 bases, in that order; junction bases with no gene match: 5. The CDR3 is 15 amino acids. The DNA for the CDR3 is TGTGCTAGTGGTCTCCTGACTAGCGGGAGGTACGAGCAGTACTTC. Its translation is CASGLLTSGRYEQYF.

Many counts were recorded for this clonotype. The CDR3 loop reads CASSVGGGTSYEQYF. DNA of the CDR3: TGTGCCAGCAGCGTAGGTGGGGGCACATCCTACGAGCAGTACTTC. The chain links TRBV9 to TRBJ2-7; maybe TRBD1 (6 bases). The CDR3 loop spans 15 amino acids. Trimming took off 0 bases at V and 1 base at J, with 11 bases between the two ends. Germline loops: CDR1 SGDLS, CDR2 YYNGEE. The variable domain in full, with the rest retrieved from reference TRBV9 and TRBJ2-7, is DSGVTQTPKHLITATGQRVTLRCSPRSGDLSVYWYQQSLDQGLQFLIQYYNGEERAKGNILERFSAQQFPDLHSELNLSSLELGDSALYFCASSVGGGTSYEQYFGPGTRLTVT.

This clonotype occurred many times. A read error may account for a junction end that differs from germline. The chain carries TRBV19 and TRBJ2-3; a weak D match, TRBD1 (6 bases). Germline V gene lookup returns CDR1 LNHDA and CDR2 SQIVND (reference sequence). The CDR3 runs 18 residues. CDR3 nucleotide sequence: TGTGCCAGTAGTATGGTCGTGTCTGGGGGCCCTACCACATATACGCAGTATTTT. It is translated as CASSMVVSGGPTTYTQYF.

This clonotype was counted ten times or more. The chain combines TRBV7-9 with TRBJ2-7, with TRBD2 as a possible D gene (7 bases). This CDR3 comprises 14 residues. The V and J ends lost 7 bases and 3 bases respectively, with 16 bases between them. The germline gives CDR1 SEHNR, CDR2 FQNEAQ (reference sequence). Here the CDR3 DNA reads TGTGCCAGCAACCGAGGGGGGGTGTACTACGAGCAGTACTTC. The encoded protein is CASNRGGVYYEQYF.

This clonotype has ten or more counts. The chain links TRBV4-3 to TRBJ1-2, with D tentatively TRBD1 (5 bases). Between the trimmed V and J ends, which lost 4 bases and 5 bases, there was a span of 5 bases. Germline CDR1 is LGHNA and CDR2 is YSLEER. The CDR3 runs 11 residues. Here the CDR3 reads CASSPGYGYTF. CDR3 nucleotides: TGCGCCAGCAGCCCAGGGTATGGCTACACCTTC.

For the CDR3, the DNA is TGTGCCAGTAGTATAGCTGCCACCTCCTACGAGCAGTACTTC. This translates into CASSIAATSYEQYF. This chain links TRBV19 with TRBJ2-7, with D uncertain. This CDR3 comprises 14 residues. V gave up 1 base and J gave up 0 bases, with 7 bases separating them. CDR1 and CDR2 (germline): LNHDA, SQIVND (reference sequence).